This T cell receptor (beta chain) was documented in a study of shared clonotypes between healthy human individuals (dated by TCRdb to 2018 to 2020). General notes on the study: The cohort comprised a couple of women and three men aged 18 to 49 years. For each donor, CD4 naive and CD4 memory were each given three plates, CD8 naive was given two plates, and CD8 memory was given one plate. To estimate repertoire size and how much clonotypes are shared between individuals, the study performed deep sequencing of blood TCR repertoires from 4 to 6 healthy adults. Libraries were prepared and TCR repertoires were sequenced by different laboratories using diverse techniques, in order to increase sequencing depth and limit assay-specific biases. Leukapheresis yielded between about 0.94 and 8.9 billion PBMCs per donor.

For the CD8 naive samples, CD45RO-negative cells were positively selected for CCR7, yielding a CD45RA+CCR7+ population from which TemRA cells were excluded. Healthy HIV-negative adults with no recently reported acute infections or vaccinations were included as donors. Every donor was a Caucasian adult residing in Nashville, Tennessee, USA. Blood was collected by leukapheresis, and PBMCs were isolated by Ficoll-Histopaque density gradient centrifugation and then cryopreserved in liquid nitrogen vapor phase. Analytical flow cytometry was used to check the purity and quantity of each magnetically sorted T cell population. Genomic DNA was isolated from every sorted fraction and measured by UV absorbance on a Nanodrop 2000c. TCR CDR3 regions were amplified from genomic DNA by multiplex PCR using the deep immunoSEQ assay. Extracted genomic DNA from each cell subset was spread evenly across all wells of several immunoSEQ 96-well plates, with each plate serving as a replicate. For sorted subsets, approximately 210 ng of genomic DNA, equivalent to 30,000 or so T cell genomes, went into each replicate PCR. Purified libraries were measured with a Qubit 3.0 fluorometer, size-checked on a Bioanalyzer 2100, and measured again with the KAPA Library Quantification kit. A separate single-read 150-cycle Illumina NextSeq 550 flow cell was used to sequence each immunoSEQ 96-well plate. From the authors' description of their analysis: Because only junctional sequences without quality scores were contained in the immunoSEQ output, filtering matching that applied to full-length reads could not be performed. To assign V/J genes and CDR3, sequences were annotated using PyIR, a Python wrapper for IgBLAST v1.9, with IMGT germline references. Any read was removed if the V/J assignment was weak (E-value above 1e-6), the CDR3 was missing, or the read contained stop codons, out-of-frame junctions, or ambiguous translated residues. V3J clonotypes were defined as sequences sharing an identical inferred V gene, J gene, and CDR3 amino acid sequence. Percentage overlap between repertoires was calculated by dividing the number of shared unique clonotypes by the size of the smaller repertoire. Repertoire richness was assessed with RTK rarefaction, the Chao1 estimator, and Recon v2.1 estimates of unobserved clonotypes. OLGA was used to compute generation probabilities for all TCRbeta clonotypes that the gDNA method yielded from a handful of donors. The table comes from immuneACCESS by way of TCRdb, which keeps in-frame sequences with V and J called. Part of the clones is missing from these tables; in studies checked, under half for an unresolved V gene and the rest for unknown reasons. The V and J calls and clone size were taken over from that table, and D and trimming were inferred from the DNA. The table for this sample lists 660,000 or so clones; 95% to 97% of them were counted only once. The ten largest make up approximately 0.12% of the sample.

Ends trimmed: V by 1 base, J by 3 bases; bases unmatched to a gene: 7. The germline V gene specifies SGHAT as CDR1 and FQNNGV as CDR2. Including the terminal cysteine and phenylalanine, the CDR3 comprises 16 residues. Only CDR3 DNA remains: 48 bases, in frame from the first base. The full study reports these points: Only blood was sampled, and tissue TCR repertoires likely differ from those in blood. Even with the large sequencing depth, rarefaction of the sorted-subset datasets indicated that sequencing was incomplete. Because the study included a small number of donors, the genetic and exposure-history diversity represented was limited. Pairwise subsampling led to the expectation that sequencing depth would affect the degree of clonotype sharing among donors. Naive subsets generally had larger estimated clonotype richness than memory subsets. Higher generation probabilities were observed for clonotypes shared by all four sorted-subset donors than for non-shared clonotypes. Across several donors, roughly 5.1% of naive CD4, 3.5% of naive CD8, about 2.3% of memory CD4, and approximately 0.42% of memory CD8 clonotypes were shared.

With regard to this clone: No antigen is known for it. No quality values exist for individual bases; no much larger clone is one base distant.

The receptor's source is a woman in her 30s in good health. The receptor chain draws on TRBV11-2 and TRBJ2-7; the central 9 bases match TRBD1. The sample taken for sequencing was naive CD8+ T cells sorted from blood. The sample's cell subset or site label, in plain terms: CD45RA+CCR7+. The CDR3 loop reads CASSLAPGTGLYEQYF. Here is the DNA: TGTGCCAGCAGCTTAGCCCCCGGGACAGGGCTCTACGAGCAGTACTTC.